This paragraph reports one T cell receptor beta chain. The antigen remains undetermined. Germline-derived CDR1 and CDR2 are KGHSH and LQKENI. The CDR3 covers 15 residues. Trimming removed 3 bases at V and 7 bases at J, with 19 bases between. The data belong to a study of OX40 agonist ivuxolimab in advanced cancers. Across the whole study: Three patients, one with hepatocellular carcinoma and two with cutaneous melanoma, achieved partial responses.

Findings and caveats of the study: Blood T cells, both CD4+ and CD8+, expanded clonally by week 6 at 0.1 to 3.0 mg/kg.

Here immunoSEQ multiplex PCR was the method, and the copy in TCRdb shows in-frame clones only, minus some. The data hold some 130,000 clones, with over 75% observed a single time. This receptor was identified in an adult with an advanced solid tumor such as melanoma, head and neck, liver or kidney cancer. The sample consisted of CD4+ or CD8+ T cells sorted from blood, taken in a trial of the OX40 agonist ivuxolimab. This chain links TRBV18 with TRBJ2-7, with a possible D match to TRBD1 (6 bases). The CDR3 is CASSPPTPYRDEQYF. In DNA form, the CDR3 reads TGTGCCAGCTCACCGCCTACCCCCTACAGGGATGAGCAGTACTTC.